The 18 T cell receptor beta chains given below trace back to one sample, sequenced in a study of blood T cell repertoires in COVID-19. Sequenced by immunoSEQ multiplex PCR; TCRdb stores in-frame clones only, minus some. The sample yields 200,000 to 300,000 clones, approximately 90% seen once. Sequencing used peripheral blood. These receptors originate from a middle-aged woman with acute or convalescent COVID-19.

This chain uses TRBV19 with TRBJ1-2, with TRBD1 as a possible D gene (5 bases). V lost 4 bases and J 4 bases, leaving 13 bases between the germline ends. This CDR3 spans 14 amino acids. Germline CDR1 is LNHDA and CDR2 is SQIVND (reference sequence). CDR3 nucleotides: TGTGCCAGTAGTACCCCGGGCAGGGCCTATGGCTACACCTTC. The encoded protein is CASSTPGRAYGYTF.

This sequence joins TRBV5-5 and TRBJ2-5, with 8 bases lining up with TRBD1. The V gene's germline CDR1 is SGHKS and CDR2 YYEKEE (reference sequence). The CDR3 is made up of 13 amino acids. V trimming: 4 bases; J trimming: 4 bases; junction bases outside the gene matches: 3. CDR3 loop: CASSRDRGETQYF. CDR3 nucleotides: TGTGCCAGCAGCCGCGACAGGGGAGAGACCCAGTACTTC. Complete variable domain (other parts from reference TRBV5-5 and TRBJ2-5): DAGVTQSPTHLIKTRGQQVTLRCSPISGHKSVSWYQQVLGQGPQFIFQYYEKEERGRGNFPDRFSARQFPNYSSELNVNALLLGDSALYLCASSRDRGETQYFGPGTRLLVL.

The rearrangement links TRBV10-3 to TRBJ1-2, with D hard to call. Trimming removed 11 bases from V and 7 bases from J, with 20 bases in between. CDR1 and CDR2 (germline): ENHRY, SYGVKD. CDR3 length: 13 amino acids. The CDR3 protein is CAALERSVAGYTF. CDR3 bases: TGTGCCGCCCTTGAGCGGTCGGTGGCTGGCTACACCTTC.

V and J are TRBV5-1 and TRBJ1-1; the D is unclear. CDR1 SGHRS and CDR2 YFSETQ come from the germline V gene. Trimming removed 4 bases from V and 0 bases from J, with 19 bases in between. The CDR3 length is 17 residues. CDR3 region: CASSPQEADALNTEAFF. The CDR3 DNA reads TGCGCCAGCAGCCCGCAGGAGGCAGACGCTTTGAACACTGAAGCTTTCTTT.

This clone showed up just once. V is TRBV11-2 and J is TRBJ1-1; 9 bases match TRBD1. Germline CDR1 is SGHAT and CDR2 is FQNNGV. CDR3 length: 13 residues. Trimming at V came to 6 bases and at J to 6 bases, leaving 5 bases not matched to a gene. As DNA, the CDR3 is TGTGCCAGCAGGAGGACAGGGGTCCCTGAAGCTTTCTTT. It specifies CASRRTGVPEAFF.

This chain links TRBV5-1 with TRBJ2-2; 10 nucleotides match TRBD1. Trimming removed 0 bases from V and 13 bases from J; junction bases left unmatched: 6. From germline, CDR1 is SGHRS and CDR2 YFSETQ. The CDR3 totals 14 residues. The CDR3 spells CASSLEDRGRVLFF. The CDR3 coding sequence is TGCGCCAGCAGCTTGGAAGACAGGGGGCGAGTGCTGTTTTTT.

V is TRBV5-1 and J is TRBJ2-5; 15 nucleotides align to TRBD2. The germline gives CDR1 SGHRS, CDR2 YFSETQ. This CDR3 contains 18 residues. After removal of 4 bases from V and 4 bases from J, the junction contained 11 bases not matched to a gene. CDR3 DNA sequence: TGCGCCAGCAGCGGGAGAGGACTAGCGGGGGGGCTATTAGAGACCCAGTACTTC. Translating gives CASSGRGLAGGLLETQYF. The full variable domain, in which reference TRBV5-1 and TRBJ2-5 provide the parts outside the CDR3, is KAGVTQTPRYLIKTRGQQVTLSCSPISGHRSVSWYQQTPGQGLQFLFEYFSETQRNKGNFPGRFSGRQFSNSRSEMNVSTLELGDSALYLCASSGRGLAGGLLETQYFGPGTRLLVL.

The gene calls are TRBV18 and TRBJ1-3; D uncertain. Germline values: CDR1 KGHSH, CDR2 LQKENI. The CDR3 contains 16 residues. V lost 1 base to trimming and J lost 0 bases, with 10 bases between them. The CDR3 here is CASSPLEYGSGNTIYF. CDR3 coding DNA: TGTGCCAGCTCACCACTCGAGTACGGCTCTGGAAACACCATATATTTT. Drawing the rest from reference TRBV18 and TRBJ1-3, the complete variable domain is NAGVMQNPRHLVRRRGQEARLRCSPMKGHSHVYWYRQLPEEGLKFMVYLQKENIIDESGMPKERFSAEFPKEGPSILRIQQVVRGDSAAYFCASSPLEYGSGNTIYFGEGSWLTVV.

This sequence joins TRBV7-9 and TRBJ2-7; 10 nucleotides agree with TRBD2. The CDR3 spans 14 residues. Germline trimming cut 1 base from V and 9 bases from J; bases unmatched to any gene: 6. Germline CDR1 and CDR2: SEHNR and FQNEAQ (reference sequence). In nucleotides, the CDR3 is TGTGCCAGCAGCTTAGAAGGTAGCGGGGGGTTGCAGTACGTC. It translates to CASSLEGSGGLQYV.

This chain uses TRBV2 with TRBJ2-5; D is uncertain. The germline gives CDR1 SNHLY, CDR2 FYNNEI. CDR3 length: 11 amino acids. Deletions cut 1 base from V and 6 bases from J, with 3 bases between. DNA of the CDR3: TGTGCCAGCAGTGAAGTCAAGACCCAGTACTTC. Amino acid sequence: CASSEVKTQYF.

This clone was seen a handful of times. The chain uses TRBV9 and TRBJ1-4; D not certain. There are 14 residues in the CDR3. V lost 0 bases to trimming and J lost 5 bases, with 8 bases between them. The germline V gene has CDR1 SGDLS and CDR2 YYNGEE. DNA of the CDR3: TGTGCCAGCAGCGTAGGACAACCCAATGAAAAACTGTTTTTT. This encodes CASSVGQPNEKLFF.

The table lists this clone with a few counts. V usage is TRBV10-3 and J usage is TRBJ2-7, with a weak D call TRBD2 (6 bases). The CDR3 is 15 amino acids. V dropped 4 bases and J dropped 7 bases, with 20 bases sitting between them. Germline assignment: CDR1 ENHRY and CDR2 SYGVKD. CDR3 nucleotides: TGTGCCATCAGTGGAAGTGTGTCAGGGACTGGGGAGCAGTACGTC. It translates to CAISGSVSGTGEQYV.

In the case of this clone: The same CDR3 is also encoded by other DNA sequences in this sample. This sequence joins TRBV4-1 and TRBJ1-1; TRBD1 matches at 9 bases. V shed 6 bases, J shed 1 base, and the junction held 3 bases outside the gene matches. Per the germline V gene, CDR1 is MGHRA and CDR2 is YSYEKL. The CDR3 is 14 residues long. The CDR3 loop reads CASSLGQGNTEAFF. CDR3 DNA: TGCGCCAGCAGTTTGGGACAGGGGAACACTGAAGCTTTCTTT.

CDR3 protein: CASSLTDIRDTQYF. The CDR3, as DNA: TGTGCCAGCAGCTTGACAGACATTAGAGATACGCAGTATTTT. The V call is TRBV5-6, the J call TRBJ2-3, with D uncertain. V lost 1 base and J 5 bases, leaving 11 bases between the germline ends. This CDR3 region has 14 residues. The germline V gene encodes CDR1 SGHDT and CDR2 YYEEEE.

CDR3 protein: CASSITGTARNYGYTF. The CDR3 DNA reads TGTGCCAGTAGTATAACCGGGACAGCCCGTAACTATGGCTACACCTTC. The chain couples TRBV19 to TRBJ1-2; 7 bases map to TRBD1. The J segment lost 1 base and the V segment lost 2 bases, leaving 7 bases of the junction unmatched. Germline CDR1 reads LNHDA; CDR2 reads SQIVND (reference sequence). The CDR3 runs to 16 residues.

The chain has TRBV5-5 and TRBJ2-7, with 15 bases matching TRBD2. Losses at the gene ends were 2 bases for V and 7 bases for J; bases not matched to a gene: 4. CDR1 and CDR2 (germline): SGHKS, YYEKEE (reference sequence). This CDR3 is 15 amino acids long. CDR3 coding DNA: TGTGCCAGCAGCTTTGGGACTAGCGGGGGGCTTGAGCAGTACGTC. It translates to CASSFGTSGGLEQYV.

V usage is TRBV19 and J usage is TRBJ1-2; 7 bases agree with TRBD1. Trimming at V came to 1 base and at J to 7 bases, leaving 6 bases not matched to a gene. CDR3 length: 14 residues. Germline-derived CDR1 and CDR2 are LNHDA and SQIVND (reference sequence). This chain's CDR3 is CASSIGKGASGYTF. The CDR3 DNA follows: TGTGCCAGTAGTATAGGCAAGGGGGCGAGTGGCTACACCTTC.

The rearrangement uses TRBV3-1 (or the pseudogene TRBV3-2) and TRBJ1-2; tentative D call: TRBD1 (6 bases). V gave up 1 base and J gave up 8 bases, with 8 bases separating them. Germline V gene lookup returns CDR1 LGHDT and CDR2 YNNKEL (reference sequence). CDR3 size: 12 residues. This chain's CDR3 is CASSQGDTGYTF. The CDR3 DNA reads TGTGCCAGCAGCCAAGGGGACACGGGCTACACCTTC.